Below are 6 T cell receptor beta chains sequenced from a single sample in a study of response to subunit inactivated influenza vaccine. TCRdb reprocessed the RT-PCR reads via MiXCR and lists one record per CDR3 protein. The sample consists of about 310,000 distinct CDR3 sequences, about 20% of them appearing once. Sequencing used PBMCs from blood, obtained 21 months after vaccination. The receptor set was obtained from a man aged 45 to 75 who received an inactivated influenza vaccine.

This clonotype was found a few times. The V gene is TRBV20-1, the J gene TRBJ2-1; 10 bases map to TRBD2. This CDR3 has 13 amino acids. The germline V gene encodes CDR1 DFQATT and CDR2 SNEGSKA (reference sequence). Trimming took 3 bases from V and 8 from J; bases not matched to a gene: 4. The CDR3 region is CSASSGGFHEQFF. The DNA for the CDR3 is TGCAGTGCTAGTAGCGGGGGGTTTCATGAGCAGTTCTTC.

The chain uses TRBV29-1 and TRBJ2-7; D remains unclear. Per the germline V gene, CDR1 is SQVTM and CDR2 is ANQGSEA. V lost 0 bases and J lost 2, with 5 bases in between. The CDR3 totals 12 residues. Written as DNA, the CDR3 is TGCAGCGTTGAAGACGAAACCTACGAGCAGTACTTC. Protein sequence: CSVEDETYEQYF.

The chain links TRBV28 to TRBJ1-6; TRBD1 matches at 11 bases. J lost 14 bases, V lost 7 bases, and 7 bases had no gene match. The CDR3 has 13 residues. In germline, CDR1 is MDHEN, CDR2 SYDVKM. CDR3 residues: CASNSGQGGSLHF. CDR3 bases: TGTGCCAGCAACTCGGGACAGGGGGGATCCCTCCACTTT.

The table lists this clonotype with many counts. The rearrangement uses TRBV2 and TRBJ1-1; D is unclear. CDR1 is SNHLY and CDR2 is FYNNEI in the germline V gene. V shed 0 bases and J shed 4 bases, with 12 bases lying between them. The CDR3 length is 15 residues. In DNA, the CDR3 is TGTGCCAGCAGTGAAGCCAAACCGGGGTTCACTGAAGCTTTCTTT. Its protein is CASSEAKPGFTEAFF.

This clonotype was detected only a few times. This chain uses TRBV3-1 with TRBJ1-2; no firm D call. From germline, CDR1 is LGHDT and CDR2 YNNKEL (reference sequence). This CDR3 is 14 amino acids long. Deletions cut 4 bases from V and 7 bases from J, with 16 bases between. The CDR3 protein is CASSPGPSAGGYTF. CDR3 nucleotide sequence: TGTGCCAGCAGCCCTGGGCCTTCGGCTGGTGGCTACACCTTC.

This chain uses TRBV28 with TRBJ1-5; D perhaps matches TRBD1 (5 bases). V shed 8 bases and J shed 4 bases, with 9 bases lying between them. This CDR3 spans 12 amino acids. Germline V lookup: CDR1 MDHEN, CDR2 SYDVKM. As DNA, the CDR3 is TGTGCCAGCGGGGGACCGAATCAGCCCCAGCATTTT. Amino acid sequence: CASGGPNQPQHF. Variable domain in full (rest from reference TRBV28 and TRBJ1-5): DVKVTQSSRYLVKRTGEKVFLECVQDMDHENMFWYRQDPGLGLRLIYFSYDVKMKEKGDIPEGYSVSREKKERFSLILESASTNQTSMYLCASGGPNQPQHFGDGTRLSIL.